This TCR beta chain came from a study of blood T cell repertoires in COVID-19. The CDR3 totals 14 residues. From germline, CDR1 is SGHVS and CDR2 FQNEAQ. Unmatched junction bases numbered 7, after V lost 6 bases and J lost 5 bases. Profiled with immunoSEQ multiplex PCR; TCRdb holds only in-frame clones, not every one. The data show 85,000 or so clones, 90% to 95% seen once. The receptor's source is a human donor with active COVID-19. The donor label of this sample is uncertain. The sequenced sample consisted of peripheral blood. The rearrangement joins TRBV7-8 to TRBJ1-5, with TRBD1 matching over 7 bases. CDR3 amino acids: CASSFAGGYQPQHF. CDR3 sequence (DNA): TGTGCCAGCAGTTTCGCAGGGGGATATCAGCCCCAGCATTTT.